This T cell receptor beta chain was captured by sequencing in a study of CD8 T cells in ankylosing spondylitis. Regarding the study as a whole: From matched ankylosing spondylitis synovial fluid, disease-linked clones were reportedly recovered at significantly enriched levels. Roughly eight highly homologous variants made up a TCR beta motif that seemed to typify ankylosing spondylitis blood. CD8+ disease-linked clones were present at relatively low frequencies in blood.

In this sample, this clonotype turned up many times. Its specificity is not known. Making use of molecular barcodes, quantitative 5'-RACE generated TCR beta libraries. Each CDR3 protein is one row after TCRdb ran MiXCR on the 5' RACE reads. The table shows some 700,000 distinct CDR3 sequences, with roughly 19% occurring only once. Trimming took 3 bases from V and 8 from J; bases not matched to a gene: 7. The V gene's germline CDR1 is SGHRS and CDR2 YFSETQ. The CDR3 covers 14 residues. Sequenced: blood, either unsorted or a sorted T cell fraction (not recorded which). The TCR sequence derives from a male donor with ankylosing spondylitis. This sequence joins TRBV5-1 and TRBJ1-4; 7 positions match TRBD1. The CDR3 DNA reads as TGCGCCAGCAGCTCGACAGGGAGGAGCGAAAAACTGTTTTTT. Translated, it gives CASSSTGRSEKLFF.